The clone carrying this TCR beta chain was detected a few times. The antigen is not known. These data belong to a study of post-analysis software for immune sequencing data. The TCR beta cDNA libraries carried unique molecular identifiers. MiXCR was run by TCRdb on the PCR reads, yielding one entry per CDR3 protein. Here the sample spans about 620,000 distinct CDR3 sequences, around 47% being singletons. Study-level findings and limits: Patients carried roughly 5 TRBV segments more frequently than controls did, and TRBV5-6, TRBV5-1 and TRBV20-1 were among them.

The CDR3 is made up of 14 amino acids. V lost 4 bases to trimming and J lost 1 base; unmatched junction nucleotides: 4. Germline loops: CDR1 SEHNR, CDR2 FQNEAQ (reference sequence). V gene TRBV7-9 combines with J gene TRBJ2-7; 7 bases fit TRBD1. The sample comprised blood. The TCR sequence derives from a girl aged 10 to 17 with multiple sclerosis. The CDR3, as DNA: TGTGCCAGCAGCTCAAGGGGACAGTCCTACGAGCAGTACTTC. It is translated as CASSSRGQSYEQYF.